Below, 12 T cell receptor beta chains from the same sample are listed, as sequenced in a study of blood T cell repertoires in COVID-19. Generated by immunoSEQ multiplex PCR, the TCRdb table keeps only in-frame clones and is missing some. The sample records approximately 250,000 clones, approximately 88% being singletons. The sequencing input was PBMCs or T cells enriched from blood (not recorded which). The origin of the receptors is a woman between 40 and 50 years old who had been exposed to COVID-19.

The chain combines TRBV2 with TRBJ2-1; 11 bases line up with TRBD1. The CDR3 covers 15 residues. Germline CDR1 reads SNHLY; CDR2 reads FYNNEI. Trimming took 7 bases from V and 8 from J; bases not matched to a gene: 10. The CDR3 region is CASNEDRGPYYEQFF. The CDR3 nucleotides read TGTGCCAGCAACGAGGACAGGGGGCCATATTATGAGCAGTTCTTC.

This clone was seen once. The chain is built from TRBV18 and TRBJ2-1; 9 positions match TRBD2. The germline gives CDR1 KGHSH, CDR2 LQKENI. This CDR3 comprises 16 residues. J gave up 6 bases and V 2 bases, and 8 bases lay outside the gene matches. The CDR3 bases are TGTGCCAGCTCACCAACGGGACTAGCTCTCCCCAATGAGCAGTTCTTC. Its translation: CASSPTGLALPNEQFF.

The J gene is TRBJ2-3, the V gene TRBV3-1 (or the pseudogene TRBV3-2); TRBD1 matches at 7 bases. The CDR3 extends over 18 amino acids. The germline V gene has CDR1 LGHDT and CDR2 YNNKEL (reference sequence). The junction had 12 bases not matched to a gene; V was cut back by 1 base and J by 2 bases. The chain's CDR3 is CASSQVFEGGPNTDTQYF. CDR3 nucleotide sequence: TGTGCCAGCAGCCAAGTATTTGAAGGGGGCCCAAACACAGATACGCAGTATTTT.

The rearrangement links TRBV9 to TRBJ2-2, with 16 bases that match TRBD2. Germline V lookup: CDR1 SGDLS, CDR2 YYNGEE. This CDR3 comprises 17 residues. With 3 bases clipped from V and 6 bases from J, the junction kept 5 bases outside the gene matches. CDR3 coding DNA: TGTGCCAGCAGCGCTACCGGGACTAGCGGGAGGGCCGGGGAGCTGTTTTTT. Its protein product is CASSATGTSGRAGELFF.

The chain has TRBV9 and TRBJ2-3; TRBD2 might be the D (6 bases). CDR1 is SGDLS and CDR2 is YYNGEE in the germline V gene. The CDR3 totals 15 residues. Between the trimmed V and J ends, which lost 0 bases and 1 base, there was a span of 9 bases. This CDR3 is CASSVGWGGTDTQYF. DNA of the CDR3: TGTGCCAGCAGCGTAGGTTGGGGGGGCACAGATACGCAGTATTTT.

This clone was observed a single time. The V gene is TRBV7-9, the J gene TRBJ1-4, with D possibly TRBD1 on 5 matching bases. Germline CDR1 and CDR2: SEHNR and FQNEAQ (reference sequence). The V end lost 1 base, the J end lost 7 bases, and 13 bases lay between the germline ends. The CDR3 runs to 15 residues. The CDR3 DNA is TGTGCCAGCAGCTTAGAGGCGGGGGTTAGTGAAAAACTGTTTTTT. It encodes CASSLEAGVSEKLFF. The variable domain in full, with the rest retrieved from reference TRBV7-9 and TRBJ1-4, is DTGVSQNPRHKITKRGQNVTFRCDPISEHNRLYWYRQTLGQGPEFLTYFQNEAQLEKSRLLSDRFSAERPKGSFSTLEIQRTEQGDSAMYLCASSLEAGVSEKLFFGSGTQLSVL.

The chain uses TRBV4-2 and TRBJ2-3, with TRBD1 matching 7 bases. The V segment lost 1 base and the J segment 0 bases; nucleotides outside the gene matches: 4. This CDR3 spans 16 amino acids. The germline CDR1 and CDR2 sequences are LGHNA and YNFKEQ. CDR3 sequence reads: CASSQGDSASTDTQYF. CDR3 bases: TGTGCCAGCAGCCAAGGGGACAGCGCTAGCACAGATACGCAGTATTTT.

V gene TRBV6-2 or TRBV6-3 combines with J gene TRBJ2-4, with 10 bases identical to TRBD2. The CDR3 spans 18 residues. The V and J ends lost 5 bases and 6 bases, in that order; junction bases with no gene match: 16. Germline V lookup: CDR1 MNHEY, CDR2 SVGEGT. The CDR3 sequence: CASSQRLAGVLALNIQYF. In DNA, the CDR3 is TGTGCCAGCAGTCAGCGGCTAGCGGGAGTGTTGGCGTTAAACATTCAGTACTTC.

The CDR3 reads CASSRNSPWDRGQSRANVLTF. The CDR3 DNA reads as TGTGCCAGCAGCCGCAATTCTCCGTGGGACAGGGGTCAATCTAGGGCCAACGTCCTGACTTTC. The J gene is TRBJ2-6, the V gene TRBV3-1 (or the pseudogene TRBV3-2), with 10 nucleotides matching TRBD1. This CDR3 is 21 amino acids long. The germline CDR1 and CDR2 sequences are LGHDT and YNNKEL (reference sequence). V shed 4 bases and J 5 bases; nucleotides not matched to a gene: 20.

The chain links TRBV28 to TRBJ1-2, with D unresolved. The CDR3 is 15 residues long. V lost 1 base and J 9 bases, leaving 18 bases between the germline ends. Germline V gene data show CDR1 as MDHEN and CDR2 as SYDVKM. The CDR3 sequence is CASSLLTPGSLSYTF. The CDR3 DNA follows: TGTGCCAGCAGTTTATTGACCCCGGGGTCGCTGAGCTACACCTTC.

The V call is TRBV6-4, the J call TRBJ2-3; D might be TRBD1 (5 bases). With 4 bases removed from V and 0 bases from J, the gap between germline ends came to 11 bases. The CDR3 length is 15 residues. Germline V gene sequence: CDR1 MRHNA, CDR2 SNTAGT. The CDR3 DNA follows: TGTGCCAGCAGTGTGGCGACAGCGAGCACAGATACGCAGTATTTT. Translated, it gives CASSVATASTDTQYF.

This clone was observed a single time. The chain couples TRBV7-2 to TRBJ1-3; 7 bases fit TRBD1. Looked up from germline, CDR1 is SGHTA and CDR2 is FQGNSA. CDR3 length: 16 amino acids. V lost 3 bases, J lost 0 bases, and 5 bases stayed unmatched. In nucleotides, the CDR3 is TGTGCCAGCAGCTTCGGGGGACAGAGCTCTGGAAACACCATATATTTT. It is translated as CASSFGGQSSGNTIYF.